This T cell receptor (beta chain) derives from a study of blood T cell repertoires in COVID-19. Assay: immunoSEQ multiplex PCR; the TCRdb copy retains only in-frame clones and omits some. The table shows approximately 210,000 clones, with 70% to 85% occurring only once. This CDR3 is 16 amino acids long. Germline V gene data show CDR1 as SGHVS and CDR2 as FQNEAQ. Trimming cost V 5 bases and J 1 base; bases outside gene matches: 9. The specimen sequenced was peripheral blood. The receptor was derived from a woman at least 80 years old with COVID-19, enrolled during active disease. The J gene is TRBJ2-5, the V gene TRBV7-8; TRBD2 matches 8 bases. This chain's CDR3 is CASSNTELAAQETQYF. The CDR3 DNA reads TGTGCCAGCAGCAATACAGAACTAGCGGCCCAAGAGACCCAGTACTTC.